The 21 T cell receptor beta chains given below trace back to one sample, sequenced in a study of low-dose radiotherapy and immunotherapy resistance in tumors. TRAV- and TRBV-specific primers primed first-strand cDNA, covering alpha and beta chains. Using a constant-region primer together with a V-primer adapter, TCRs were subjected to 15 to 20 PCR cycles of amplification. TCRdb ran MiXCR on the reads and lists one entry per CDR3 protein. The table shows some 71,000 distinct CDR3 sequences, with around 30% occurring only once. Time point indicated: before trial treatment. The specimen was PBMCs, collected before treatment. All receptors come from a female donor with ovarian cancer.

The CDR3 nucleotides read TGCAGCGGCCTATACCGGGACAGGGTCTACGAGCAGTACTTC. Residues: CSGLYRDRVYEQYF. The rearrangement joins TRBV29-1 to TRBJ2-7; 9 bases map to TRBD1. In germline, CDR1 is SQVTM, CDR2 ANQGSEA. V gave up 7 bases and J gave up 3 bases; unmatched junction bases: 10. The CDR3 is made up of 14 amino acids.

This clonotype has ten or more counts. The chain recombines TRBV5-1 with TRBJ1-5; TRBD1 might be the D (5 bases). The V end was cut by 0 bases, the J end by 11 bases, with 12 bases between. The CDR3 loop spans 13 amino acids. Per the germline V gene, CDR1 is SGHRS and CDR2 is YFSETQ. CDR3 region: CASSLDGGLAQHF. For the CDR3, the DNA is TGCGCCAGCAGCTTGGACGGGGGTCTGGCCCAGCATTTT.

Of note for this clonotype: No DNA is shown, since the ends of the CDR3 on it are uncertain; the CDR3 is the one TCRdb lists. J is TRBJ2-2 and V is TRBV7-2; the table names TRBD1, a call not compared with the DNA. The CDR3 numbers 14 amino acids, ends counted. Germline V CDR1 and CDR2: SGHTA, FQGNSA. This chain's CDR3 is CASSHRGSGELFFF.

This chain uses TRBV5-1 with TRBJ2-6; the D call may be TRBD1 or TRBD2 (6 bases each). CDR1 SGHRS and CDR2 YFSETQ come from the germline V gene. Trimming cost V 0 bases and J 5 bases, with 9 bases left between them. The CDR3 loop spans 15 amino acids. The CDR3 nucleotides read TGCGCCAGCAGCTTGGCGGGGGCTTGGGCCAACGTCCTGACTTTC. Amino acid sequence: CASSLAGAWANVLTF.

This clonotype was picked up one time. The CDR3, as DNA: TGCGCCAGCAGCTTGGCCGGGCAGAGCACAGATACGCAGTATTTT. Protein sequence: CASSLAGQSTDTQYF. This rearrangement joins TRBV5-1 to TRBJ2-3; D unclear. V was shortened by 0 bases and J by 0 bases, with 8 bases between the two germline ends. There are 15 residues in the CDR3. The germline CDR1 and CDR2 sequences are SGHRS and YFSETQ.

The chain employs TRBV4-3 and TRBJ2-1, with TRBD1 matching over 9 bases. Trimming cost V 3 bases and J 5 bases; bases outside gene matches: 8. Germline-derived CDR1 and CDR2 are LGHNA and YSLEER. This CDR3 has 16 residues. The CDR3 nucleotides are TGCGCCAGCAGCCAGAACCCGGGACAGGGTCACAATGAGCAGTTCTTC. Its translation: CASSQNPGQGHNEQFF.

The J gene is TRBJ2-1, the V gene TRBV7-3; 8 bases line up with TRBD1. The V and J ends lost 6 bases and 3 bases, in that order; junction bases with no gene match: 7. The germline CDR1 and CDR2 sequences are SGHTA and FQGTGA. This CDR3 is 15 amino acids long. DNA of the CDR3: TGTGCCAGCAGGTGGGGACAGGACTACTACAATGAGCAGTTCTTC. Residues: CASRWGQDYYNEQFF.

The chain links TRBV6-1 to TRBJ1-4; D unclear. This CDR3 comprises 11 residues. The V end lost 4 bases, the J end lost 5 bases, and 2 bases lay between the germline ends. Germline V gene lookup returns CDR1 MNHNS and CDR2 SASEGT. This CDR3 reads CASSVNEKLFF. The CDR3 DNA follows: TGTGCCAGCAGTGTCAATGAAAAACTGTTTTTT.

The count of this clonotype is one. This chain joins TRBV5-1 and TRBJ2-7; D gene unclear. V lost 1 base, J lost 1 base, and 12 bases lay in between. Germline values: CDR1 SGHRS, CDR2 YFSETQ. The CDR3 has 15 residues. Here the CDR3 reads CASSLHPALSYEQYF. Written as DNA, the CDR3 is TGCGCCAGCAGCTTGCACCCAGCTCTATCCTACGAGCAGTACTTC.

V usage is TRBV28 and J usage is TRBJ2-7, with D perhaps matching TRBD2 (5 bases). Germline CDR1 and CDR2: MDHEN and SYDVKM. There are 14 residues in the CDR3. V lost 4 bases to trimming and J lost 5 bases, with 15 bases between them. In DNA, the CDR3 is TGTGCCAGCAGTTACCAACTAGGAATGGACGAGCAGTACTTC. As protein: CASSYQLGMDEQYF.

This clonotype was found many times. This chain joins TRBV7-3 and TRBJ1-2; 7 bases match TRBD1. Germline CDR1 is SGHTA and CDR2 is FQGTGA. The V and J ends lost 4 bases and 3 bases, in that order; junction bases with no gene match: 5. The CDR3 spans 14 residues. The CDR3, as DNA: TGTGCCAGCAGCTGGGGAGGGGGCGACTATGGCTACACCTTC. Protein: CASSWGGGDYGYTF.

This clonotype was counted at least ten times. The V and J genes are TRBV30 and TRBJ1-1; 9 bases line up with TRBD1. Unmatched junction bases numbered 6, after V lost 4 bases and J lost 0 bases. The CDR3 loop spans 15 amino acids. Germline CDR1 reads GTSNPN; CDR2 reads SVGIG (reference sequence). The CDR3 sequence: CAWTRGDRVNTEAFF. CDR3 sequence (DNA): TGTGCCTGGACTAGGGGGGACAGGGTGAACACTGAAGCTTTCTTT. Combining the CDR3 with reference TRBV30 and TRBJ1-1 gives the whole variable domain SQTIHQWPATLVQPVGSPLSLECTVEGTSNPNLYWYRQAAGRGLQLLFYSVGIGQISSEVPQNLSASRPQDRQFILSSKKLLLSDSGFYLCAWTRGDRVNTEAFFGQGTRLTVV.

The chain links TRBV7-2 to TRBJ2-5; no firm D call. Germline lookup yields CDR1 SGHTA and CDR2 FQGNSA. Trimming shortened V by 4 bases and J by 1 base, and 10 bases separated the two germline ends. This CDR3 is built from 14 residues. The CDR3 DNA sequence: TGTGCCAGCAGCTCCCCGGGCCCCCAAGAGACCCAGTACTTC. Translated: CASSSPGPQETQYF.

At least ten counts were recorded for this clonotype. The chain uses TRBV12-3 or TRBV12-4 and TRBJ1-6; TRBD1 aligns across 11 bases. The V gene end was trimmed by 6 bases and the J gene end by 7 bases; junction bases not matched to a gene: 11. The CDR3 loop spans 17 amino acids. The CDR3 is CASSRGQGAVRNSPLHF. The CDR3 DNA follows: TGTGCCAGCAGCCGAGGACAGGGGGCGGTGAGAAATTCACCCCTCCACTTT.

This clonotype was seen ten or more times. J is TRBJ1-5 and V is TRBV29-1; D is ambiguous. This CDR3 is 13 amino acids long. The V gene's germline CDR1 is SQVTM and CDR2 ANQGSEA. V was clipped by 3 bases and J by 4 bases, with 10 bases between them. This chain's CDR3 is CSVEAGPNQPQHF. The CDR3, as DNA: TGCAGCGTTGAGGCGGGCCCTAATCAGCCCCAGCATTTT.

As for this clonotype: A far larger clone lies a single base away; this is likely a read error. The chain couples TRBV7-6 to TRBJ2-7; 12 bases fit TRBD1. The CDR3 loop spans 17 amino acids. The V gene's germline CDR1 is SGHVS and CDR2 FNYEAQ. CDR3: CASSLAGGTGGGYERYF. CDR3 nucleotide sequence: TGTGCCAGCAGCTTAGCAGGCGGGACAGGGGGCGGGTACGAGCGGTACTTC. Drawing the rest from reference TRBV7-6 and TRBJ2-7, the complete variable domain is GAGVSQSPRYKVTKRGQDVALRCDPISGHVSLYWYRQALGQGPEFLTYFNYEAQQDKSGLPNDRFSAERPEGSISTLTIQRTEQRDSAMYRCASSLAGGTGGGYERYFGPGTRLTVT.

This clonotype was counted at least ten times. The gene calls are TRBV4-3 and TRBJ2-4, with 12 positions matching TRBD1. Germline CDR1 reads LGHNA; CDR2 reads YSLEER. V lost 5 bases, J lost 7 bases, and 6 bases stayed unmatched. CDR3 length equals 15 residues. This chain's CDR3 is CASSEGQGADNIQYF. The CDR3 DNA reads TGCGCCAGCAGCGAGGGACAGGGGGCTGATAACATTCAGTACTTC.

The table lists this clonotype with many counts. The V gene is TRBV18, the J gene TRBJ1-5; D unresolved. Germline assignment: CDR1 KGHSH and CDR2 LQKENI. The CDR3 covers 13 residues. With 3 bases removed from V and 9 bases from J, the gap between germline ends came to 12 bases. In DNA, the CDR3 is TGTGCCAGCTCACCTGCCCGAGGTGTGCCCCAGCATTTT. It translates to CASSPARGVPQHF. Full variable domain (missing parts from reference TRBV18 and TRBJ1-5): NAGVMQNPRHLVRRRGQEARLRCSPMKGHSHVYWYRQLPEEGLKFMVYLQKENIIDESGMPKERFSAEFPKEGPSILRIQQVVRGDSAAYFCASSPARGVPQHFGDGTRLSIL.

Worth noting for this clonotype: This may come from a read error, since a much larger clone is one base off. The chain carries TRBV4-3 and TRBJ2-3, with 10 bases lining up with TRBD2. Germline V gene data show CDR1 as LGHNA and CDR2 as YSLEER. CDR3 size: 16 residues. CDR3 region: CASSQALAGNTDTQNF. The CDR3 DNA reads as TGCGCCAGCAGCCAAGCACTAGCGGGGAACACAGATACGCAGAATTTT.

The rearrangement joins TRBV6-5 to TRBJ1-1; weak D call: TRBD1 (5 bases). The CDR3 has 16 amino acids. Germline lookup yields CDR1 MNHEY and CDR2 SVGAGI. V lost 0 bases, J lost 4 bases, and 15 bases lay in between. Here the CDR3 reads CASSYSGRGWGTEAFF. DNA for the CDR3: TGTGCCAGCAGTTACTCGGGTAGGGGCTGGGGCACTGAAGCTTTCTTT.

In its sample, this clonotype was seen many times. CDR3 coding DNA: TGTGCCAGCAGCTTAGCGGTGGGCGGGAGGCTGAATGAGCAGTTCTTC. This codes for CASSLAVGGRLNEQFF. The rearrangement joins TRBV7-2 to TRBJ2-1, with TRBD2 identical over 8 bases. Germline V gives CDR1 SGHTA, CDR2 FQGNSA. The CDR3 spans 16 residues. J gave up 7 bases and V 0 bases, and 8 bases lay outside the gene matches.